One sample yielded the 21 T cell receptor beta chains listed below, sequenced in a study of shared clonotypes between healthy human individuals. Sequencing used immunoSEQ multiplex PCR; TCRdb keeps in-frame clones, though not all of them. The table records 450,000 to 500,000 clones, 70% to 80% of them present only once. Sequencing input: PBMCs. These receptors came from a woman in her 40s in good health. Some clones in this sample may be carry-over from other donors' samples.

V is TRBV6-1 and J is TRBJ1-5, with 7 bases fitting TRBD1. After removal of 6 bases from V and 4 bases from J, the junction contained 9 bases not matched to a gene. Germline V lookup: CDR1 MNHNS, CDR2 SASEGT. There are 15 residues in the CDR3. The CDR3 reads CASRGQYPLNQPQHF. The CDR3 DNA sequence: TGTGCCAGCAGGGGACAGTATCCCCTTAATCAGCCCCAGCATTTT.

The V and J genes are TRBV11-2 and TRBJ2-3; no clear D. This CDR3 has 15 residues. The germline V gene has CDR1 SGHAT and CDR2 FQNNGV. The ends were cut back, 4 bases at V and 0 bases at J, with 11 bases in the middle. The CDR3 coding sequence is TGTGCCAGCAGCTACCAAGGTCCCAGCACAGATACGCAGTATTTT. Translating it yields CASSYQGPSTDTQYF.

The rearrangement joins TRBV2 to TRBJ1-1; no definite D call. Between the trimmed V and J ends, which lost 7 bases and 2 bases, there was a span of 11 bases. Germline V CDR1 and CDR2: SNHLY, FYNNEI. This CDR3 spans 13 amino acids. CDR3 coding DNA: TGTGCCAGCACAGTCAGGCCTAACACTGAAGCTTTCTTT. It codes for CASTVRPNTEAFF.

The gene calls are TRBV9 and TRBJ2-2; no firm D call. This CDR3 has 13 residues. Trimming took 4 bases from V and 7 from J, leaving 11 bases between them. In germline, CDR1 is SGDLS, CDR2 YYNGEE. The CDR3, as DNA: TGTGCCAGCAGCCCCCGGACGAACGGGGAGCTGTTTTTT. It yields the protein CASSPRTNGELFF.

The DNA for the CDR3 is TGTGCCAGCAGCTTGGAATTCGTCTACGAGCAGTACTTC. Amino acids: CASSLEFVYEQYF. V is TRBV5-6 and J is TRBJ2-7; no reliable D call. From germline, CDR1 is SGHDT and CDR2 YYEEEE. The CDR3 loop spans 13 amino acids. The V end lost 0 bases, the J end lost 3 bases, and 7 bases lay between the germline ends.

V is TRBV30 and J is TRBJ1-1; no clear D. V was cut by 4 bases and J by 6 bases, with 18 bases left in between. From germline, CDR1 is GTSNPN and CDR2 SVGIG (reference sequence). CDR3 length: 14 amino acids. The CDR3 region is CAWTPGEVSAEAFF. As DNA, the CDR3 is TGTGCCTGGACCCCTGGGGAGGTATCCGCTGAAGCTTTCTTT.

The J gene is TRBJ1-1, the V gene TRBV6-1, with 7 positions matching TRBD1. Germline CDR1 MNHNS, CDR2 SASEGT. V shed 6 bases and J 7 bases; nucleotides not matched to a gene: 14. The CDR3 spans 15 residues. The chain's CDR3 is CASRLQGSETIEAFF. CDR3 nucleotides: TGTGCCAGCAGACTACAGGGGTCTGAAACGATTGAAGCTTTCTTT.

The sample holds a few counts of this clone. This chain joins TRBV7-7 and TRBJ2-1; D remains unclear. Germline V gives CDR1 SSHAT, CDR2 FNYEAQ (reference sequence). CDR3 length: 15 amino acids. Trimming shortened V by 5 bases and J by 5 bases, and 16 bases separated the two germline ends. This chain's CDR3 is CASSPIRERNNEQFF. In DNA form, the CDR3 reads TGTGCCAGCAGCCCCATAAGAGAGCGAAACAATGAGCAGTTCTTC. Full variable domain (outside the CDR3, taken from reference TRBV7-7 and TRBJ2-1): GAGVSQSPRYKVTKRGQDVTLRCDPISSHATLYWYQQALGQGPEFLTYFNYEAQPDKSGLPSDRFSAERPEGSISTLTIQRTEQRDSAMYRCASSPIRERNNEQFFGPGTRLTVL.

The gene calls are TRBV4-1 and TRBJ2-1; 9 nucleotides line up with TRBD2. The germline V gene encodes CDR1 MGHRA and CDR2 YSYEKL. This CDR3 region has 13 residues. V was pared by 1 base and J by 15 bases, with 7 bases of the junction left unmatched. In DNA form, the CDR3 reads TGCGCCAGCAGCCAAGTTACCGGGACTAGCCCGTTCTTC. The encoded protein is CASSQVTGTSPFF.

The chain is built from TRBV19 and TRBJ1-5; D gene uncertain. The CDR3 sequence is 15 residues long. Trimming stripped 1 base from V and 2 bases from J, with 9 bases between. The germline V gene encodes CDR1 LNHDA and CDR2 SQIVND (reference sequence). This chain's CDR3 is CASSIVVTGNQPQHF. Written as DNA, the CDR3 is TGTGCCAGTAGTATAGTGGTTACAGGCAATCAGCCCCAGCATTTT.

The chain employs TRBV28 and TRBJ1-6; D is ambiguous. The V end was cut by 5 bases, the J end by 16 bases, with 18 bases between. The CDR3 totals 13 residues. Germline values: CDR1 MDHEN, CDR2 SYDVKM. CDR3 DNA sequence: TGTGCCAGCAGTCCCGGACCTTCGATACATCTCCACTTT. It codes for CASSPGPSIHLHF. Filled out from reference TRBV28 and TRBJ1-6, the complete variable domain reads DVKVTQSSRYLVKRTGEKVFLECVQDMDHENMFWYRQDPGLGLRLIYFSYDVKMKEKGDIPEGYSVSREKKERFSLILESASTNQTSMYLCASSPGPSIHLHFGNGTRLTVT.

As for this clone: It differs at one base from a far larger clone, so likely a read error. The CDR3 carries no conserved terminal phenylalanine or tryptophan, so it likely arises from a read error. V and J are TRBV30 and TRBJ1-2, with a weak D call TRBD1 (6 bases). The CDR3 length is 17 residues. Trimming shortened V by 4 bases and J by 4 bases, and 25 bases separated the two germline ends. Per germline, CDR1 GTSNPN and CDR2 SVGIG (reference sequence). The CDR3 DNA is TGTGCCTGGATCTCTCCGGGGACCAGGGGTCGGGGCTATGGCTACACCCTC. Its translation is CAWISPGTRGRGYGYTL.

CDR3 sequence reads: CASSLWGGEQYF. The CDR3 coding sequence is TGTGCCAGCAGTTTATGGGGAGGCGAGCAGTACTTC. The chain recombines TRBV27 with TRBJ2-7; possibly TRBD2 for D (6 bases). Per germline, CDR1 MNHEY and CDR2 SMNVEV (reference sequence). This CDR3 is 12 amino acids long. V lost 1 base and J 6 bases, leaving 7 bases between the germline ends.

The V gene is TRBV1, the J gene TRBJ2-5. Near its end, the DNA agrees better with TRBJ2-7, so the J call may be wrong. TRBV1 is labeled a pseudogene. The CDR3 runs 18 residues. In DNA form, the CDR3 reads TGCACCAGCAGCCAAGATCATCTACAGGAGGGACACCCCTACGAGCAGTACTTC. Translating gives CTSSQDHLQEGHPYEQYF.

This chain joins TRBV28 and TRBJ1-5, with D unclear. The CDR3 has 12 amino acids. The V gene's germline CDR1 is MDHEN and CDR2 SYDVKM. Trimming took 6 bases from V and 6 from J, leaving 9 bases between them. CDR3 sequence: CASREFGQPQHF. CDR3 nucleotide sequence: TGTGCCAGCAGGGAGTTCGGTCAGCCCCAGCATTTT.

This sequence joins TRBV19 and TRBJ2-7; possible D gene TRBD2, 6 bases. The CDR3 totals 13 residues. V shed 9 bases and J shed 7 bases, with 19 bases lying between them. Germline CDR1 is LNHDA and CDR2 is SQIVND (reference sequence). The CDR3 spells CASRAGSGSEQYF. The CDR3 DNA follows: TGTGCCAGCAGGGCGGGATCGGGTTCGGAGCAGTACTTC. Variable domain in full (rest from reference TRBV19 and TRBJ2-7): DGGITQSPKYLFRKEGQNVTLSCEQNLNHDAMYWYRQDPGQGLRLIYYSQIVNDFQKGDIAEGYSVSREKKESFPLTVTSAQKNPTAFYLCASRAGSGSEQYFGPGTRLTVT.

This rearrangement joins TRBV7-2 to TRBJ1-1; TRBD1 aligns across 7 bases. There are 16 residues in the CDR3. CDR1 and CDR2 (germline): SGHTA, FQGNSA. The V and J ends lost 3 bases and 1 base, in that order; junction bases with no gene match: 8. The chain's CDR3 is CASSLDAGTANTEAFF. For the CDR3, the DNA is TGTGCCAGCAGCTTGGACGCCGGGACAGCGAACACTGAAGCTTTCTTT.

This clone has only a few counts. The gene calls are TRBV30 and TRBJ2-3; TRBD2 agrees at 14 bases. Germline CDR1 reads GTSNPN; CDR2 reads SVGIG (reference sequence). With V trimmed by 1 base and J by 0 bases, 9 bases remained unmatched. This CDR3 region has 19 residues. CDR3 coding DNA: TGTGCCTGGAGTGGCGGGACTAGCGGGAGAAGGCCGAGCACAGATACGCAGTATTTT. Its translation: CAWSGGTSGRRPSTDTQYF.

This sequence joins TRBV28 and TRBJ2-1, with 14 bases identical to TRBD2. This CDR3 region has 16 residues. The J segment lost 8 bases and the V segment lost 5 bases, leaving 8 bases of the junction unmatched. Germline V gene sequence: CDR1 MDHEN, CDR2 SYDVKM. Here the CDR3 DNA reads TGTGCCAGCAGTCTACCGGGACTAGCGGGAGCGGATGAGCAGTTCTTC. This gives the protein CASSLPGLAGADEQFF.

The rearrangement links TRBV7-2 to TRBJ2-1; 8 bases align to TRBD2. Germline CDR1 and CDR2: SGHTA and FQGNSA. This CDR3 contains 15 residues. V was pared by 5 bases and J by 2 bases, with 5 bases of the junction left unmatched. The CDR3 protein is CASSPSGRAYNEQFF. The CDR3 DNA follows: TGTGCCAGCAGCCCCTCCGGGAGGGCCTACAATGAGCAGTTCTTC.

V usage is TRBV9 and J usage is TRBJ1-1; D is possibly TRBD1 (5 bases). Germline V gives CDR1 SGDLS, CDR2 YYNGEE. Trimming cost V 0 bases and J 1 base, with 25 bases left between them. The CDR3 has 20 amino acids. The CDR3 sequence is CASSVAGGSYITAANTEAFF. DNA for the CDR3: TGTGCCAGCAGCGTAGCCGGGGGTTCGTACATTACAGCGGCGAACACTGAAGCTTTCTTT.